One TCR beta chain is described in this entry. The source of the sample is a study of cytomegalovirus exposure and HLA in healthy donors. The CDR3 is made up of 15 amino acids. V gave up 5 bases and J gave up 4 bases; unmatched junction bases: 6. The germline CDR1 and CDR2 sequences are SGHAT and FQNNGV. The PCR ran on 60 Vbeta and 13 Jbeta primers. Only in-frame clones appear in the TCRdb table, and some are missing; sequencing was by immunoSEQ multiplex PCR. The sample has 110,000 to 150,000 clones, 73% seen once. This receptor was obtained from a woman aged 40-49 years in good health and CMV-seronegative. The rearrangement links TRBV11-2 to TRBJ1-4, with 8 bases identical to TRBD1. The sample was PBMCs. CDR3 amino acids: CASSTWGQDNEKLFF. The CDR3 nucleotides read TGTGCCAGCAGCACATGGGGACAGGATAATGAAAAACTGTTTTTT. Full variable domain (missing parts from reference TRBV11-2 and TRBJ1-4): EAGVAQSPRYKIIEKRQSVAFWCNPISGHATLYWYQQILGQGPKLLIQFQNNGVVDDSQLPKDRFSAERLKGVDSTLKIQPAKLEDSAVYLCASSTWGQDNEKLFFGSGTQLSVL.